One sample yielded the 26 T cell receptor beta chains listed below, sequenced in a study of shared clonotypes between healthy human individuals. Method: immunoSEQ multiplex PCR; TCRdb's copy keeps in-frame clones and lacks some. This table has some 2,100,000 clones, 93% appearing once. Naivety among CD8 cells was defined by CD45RO negativity and positive CCR7 selection, thereby excluding terminally differentiated effector memory CD45RA+ cells. The sample taken for sequencing was naive CD8+ T cells from PBMCs. Source of these receptors: a man between 18 and 29 years old in good health. Some clones in this sample may be carry-over from other donors' samples.

Regarding this clone: This same CDR3 is encoded by further DNA sequences in the sample. The J gene is TRBJ2-1, the V gene TRBV15; weak D call: TRBD2 (5 bases). Germline CDR1 LNHNV, CDR2 YYDKDF (reference sequence). Trimming removed 0 bases at V and 2 bases at J, with 8 bases between. The CDR3 sequence is 15 residues long. Written as DNA, the CDR3 is TGTGCCACCAGCAGAGAGGACTTCACCTACAATGAGCAGTTCTTC. It specifies CATSREDFTYNEQFF.

This chain joins TRBV5-6 and TRBJ1-2; D is undetermined. The CDR3 has 14 amino acids. The germline V and J ends were trimmed by 4 bases and 8 bases, with 18 bases remaining between them. Germline CDR1 and CDR2: SGHDT and YYEEEE. The CDR3 is CASSPRTAYEGYTF. The DNA for the CDR3 is TGTGCCAGCAGCCCCAGGACGGCTTATGAGGGCTACACCTTC.

The CDR3 DNA reads as TGTGCCAGCACTCATGGGCTAGCGGGAGTGAGCGAGCAGTACTTC. Translating it yields CASTHGLAGVSEQYF. V usage is TRBV2 and J usage is TRBJ2-7, with 10 bases aligning to TRBD2. The CDR3 contains 15 residues. Germline V gives CDR1 SNHLY, CDR2 FYNNEI. V trimming: 7 bases; J trimming: 6 bases; junction bases outside the gene matches: 12.

V is TRBV19 and J is TRBJ1-4; D possibly corresponds to TRBD1 (6 bases). CDR3 length: 11 amino acids. The germline CDR1 and CDR2 sequences are LNHDA and SQIVND (reference sequence). V dropped 4 bases and J dropped 13 bases, with 10 bases sitting between them. The CDR3 DNA follows: TGTGCCAGTAGTAGGGGGGGGCGACTGTTTTTT. Protein sequence: CASSRGGRLFF.

This clone appeared a single time. The chain links TRBV5-1 to TRBJ2-7; unclear D gene. The CDR3 contains 13 residues. Germline CDR1 and CDR2: SGHRS and YFSETQ. Trimming pared 6 bases from V and 1 base from J, leaving 11 bases between. The CDR3 sequence is CASKSKDSYEQYF. CDR3 DNA sequence: TGCGCCAGCAAGTCGAAAGATTCCTACGAGCAGTACTTC. Using reference TRBV5-1 and TRBJ2-7 for the parts outside the CDR3, the full variable domain is KAGVTQTPRYLIKTRGQQVTLSCSPISGHRSVSWYQQTPGQGLQFLFEYFSETQRNKGNFPGRFSGRQFSNSRSEMNVSTLELGDSALYLCASKSKDSYEQYFGPGTRLTVT.

The rearrangement links TRBV7-2 to TRBJ2-7; 7 bases agree with TRBD2. With V trimmed by 6 bases and J by 4 bases, 3 bases remained unmatched. From germline, CDR1 is SGHTA and CDR2 FQGNSA. The CDR3 spans 12 residues. This CDR3 reads CASRAAGYEQYF. CDR3 nucleotides: TGTGCCAGCAGGGCAGCGGGATACGAGCAGTACTTC.

The V gene is TRBV10-3, the J gene TRBJ2-1; no clear D gene. CDR3 length: 12 amino acids. V was pared by 4 bases and J by 9 bases, with 10 bases between. Germline lookup yields CDR1 ENHRY and CDR2 SYGVKD. CDR3 sequence: CAISVVPGEQFF. CDR3 coding DNA: TGTGCCATCAGTGTTGTTCCGGGTGAGCAGTTCTTC.

This rearrangement joins TRBV27 to TRBJ2-2; unclear D gene. CDR1 MNHEY and CDR2 SMNVEV come from the germline V gene (reference sequence). This CDR3 is 14 amino acids long. Deletions cut 3 bases from V and 4 bases from J, with 9 bases between. Here the CDR3 DNA reads TGTGCCAGCAGTTTTGGACCGTTCACCGGGGAGCTGTTTTTT. It yields the protein CASSFGPFTGELFF.

The chain links TRBV9 to TRBJ1-3; 8 nucleotides align to TRBD1. After removal of 0 bases from V and 8 bases from J, the junction contained 7 bases not matched to a gene. Germline assignment: CDR1 SGDLS and CDR2 YYNGEE. This CDR3 comprises 15 residues. The CDR3 protein is CASSVGQGIGDTIYF. The CDR3 nucleotides read TGTGCCAGCAGCGTAGGACAGGGGATAGGGGACACCATATATTTT.

This clone has just a few counts. The chain employs TRBV7-6 and TRBJ1-2, with 11 bases fitting TRBD1. The junction had 7 bases not matched to a gene; V was cut back by 5 bases and J by 8 bases. The length of the CDR3 is 14 residues. Per germline, CDR1 SGHVS and CDR2 FNYEAQ. CDR3 sequence (DNA): TGTGCCAGCAGCGGACGGACAGGGGGCTCCGGCTACACCTTC. Translated, it gives CASSGRTGGSGYTF.

CDR3 in amino acids: CASSRTSGSPSYEQYF. CDR3 sequence (DNA): TGTGCCAGCAGCCGAACTAGCGGGAGTCCCTCCTACGAGCAGTACTTC. The rearrangement links TRBV7-8 to TRBJ2-7; 11 bases map to TRBD2. CDR1 and CDR2 from the germline V gene are SGHVS and FQNEAQ. J was trimmed by 0 bases and V by 5 bases; bases with no gene match: 6. CDR3 length equals 16 residues. Together with reference TRBV7-8 and TRBJ2-7, the CDR3 gives the full variable domain: GAGVSQSPRYKVAKRGQDVALRCDPISGHVSLFWYQQALGQGPEFLTYFQNEAQLDKSGLPSDRFFAERPEGSVSTLKIQRTQQEDSAVYLCASSRTSGSPSYEQYFGPGTRLTVT.

The chain employs TRBV5-6 and TRBJ2-3; D is perhaps TRBD2 (6 bases). The CDR3 consists of 18 residues. Trimming removed 4 bases from V and 0 bases from J, with 21 bases in between. Germline assignment: CDR1 SGHDT and CDR2 YYEEEE. CDR3 nucleotide sequence: TGTGCCAGCAGCCCGGAGCAGGGAGGATGGGCGAGCACAGATACGCAGTATTTT. Encoded protein: CASSPEQGGWASTDTQYF.

The chain has TRBV28 and TRBJ2-7, with a weak D call TRBD1 (5 bases). CDR3 length: 12 amino acids. Trimming took off 5 bases at V and 3 bases at J, with 8 bases between the two ends. The germline V gene encodes CDR1 MDHEN and CDR2 SYDVKM. The CDR3 bases are TGTGCCAGCAGTCAGGGTAACTACGAGCAGTACTTC. Its protein product is CASSQGNYEQYF.

The V call is TRBV9, the J call TRBJ2-3, with 9 bases lining up with TRBD2. The CDR3 is made up of 15 amino acids. Germline V lookup: CDR1 SGDLS, CDR2 YYNGEE. The ends lost 9 bases at V and 0 bases at J; junction bases unmatched: 8. CDR3 bases: TGTGCCACCACTCGCGGGAGGGCTAGCACAGATACGCAGTATTTT. Its protein product is CATTRGRASTDTQYF.

In DNA, the CDR3 is TGTGCCATCAGTGAGACAGGGGTCAATTATGGAAACACCATATATTTT. It translates to CAISETGVNYGNTIYF. The chain employs TRBV10-3 and TRBJ1-3, with 7 bases identical to TRBD1. CDR3 length: 16 residues. Looked up from germline, CDR1 is ENHRY and CDR2 is SYGVKD. V shed 2 bases and J 3 bases; nucleotides not matched to a gene: 7.

V gene TRBV11-1 combines with J gene TRBJ1-1; TRBD1 matches 7 bases. V lost 5 bases, J lost 0 bases, and 6 bases stayed unmatched. Germline CDR1 SGHAT, CDR2 FQDESV (reference sequence). The CDR3 covers 15 residues. The CDR3 reads CASSPRDSLNTEAFF. CDR3 DNA sequence: TGTGCCAGCAGCCCCAGGGACAGCCTGAACACTGAAGCTTTCTTT.

This chain joins TRBV7-9 and TRBJ1-1; D is perhaps TRBD1 (5 bases). V was cut by 4 bases and J by 2 bases, with 14 bases left in between. The CDR3 runs to 15 residues. CDR1 is SEHNR, CDR2 FQNEAQ, per germline (reference sequence). CDR3: CASSSRDSSNTEAFF. In DNA, the CDR3 is TGTGCCAGCAGCTCACGCGACAGCTCAAACACTGAAGCTTTCTTT.

Concerning this clone: The identical CDR3 is also encoded by other nucleotide sequences in the sample. The CDR3, as DNA: TGTGCCAGCAGCCTAGGAAGGACAGGAGAAGCTTTCTTT. It specifies CASSLGRTGEAFF. The chain employs TRBV7-9 and TRBJ1-1; TRBD1 matches at 7 bases. The germline V gene encodes CDR1 SEHNR and CDR2 FQNEAQ (reference sequence). Germline trimming cut 5 bases from V and 8 bases from J; bases unmatched to any gene: 8. The CDR3 is 13 residues long.

J is TRBJ2-5 and V is TRBV7-7; TRBD2 matches 7 bases. Trimming at V came to 1 base and at J to 5 bases, leaving 10 bases not matched to a gene. The germline gives CDR1 SSHAT, CDR2 FNYEAQ (reference sequence). This CDR3 has 16 amino acids. CDR3 DNA sequence: TGTGCCAGCAGCTTAGAGGGCGGGAGCCGGCTTGAGACCCAGTACTTC. Its protein product is CASSLEGGSRLETQYF.

This chain joins TRBV27 and TRBJ2-5; D is possibly TRBD2 (5 bases). The germline V and J ends were trimmed by 4 bases and 5 bases, with 14 bases remaining between them. The CDR3 consists of 14 residues. The germline gives CDR1 MNHEY, CDR2 SMNVEV (reference sequence). CDR3 region: CASSSGLALETQYF. Here the CDR3 DNA reads TGTGCCAGCAGTTCTGGACTGGCCCTTGAGACCCAGTACTTC.

This chain connects TRBV7-6 to TRBJ2-7; D is possibly TRBD1 (5 bases). From germline, CDR1 is SGHVS and CDR2 FNYEAQ. There are 16 residues in the CDR3. Trimming removed 4 bases from V and 3 bases from J, with 19 bases in between. The CDR3 DNA reads as TGTGCCAGCAGCTCTAGTGGTTCAGGGAAGGACTACGAGCAGTACTTC. Protein product: CASSSSGSGKDYEQYF.

This sequence joins TRBV7-9 and TRBJ1-1; D not resolved. Trimming left V 2 bases short and J 2 bases short, with 12 bases between. Germline CDR1 is SEHNR and CDR2 is FQNEAQ (reference sequence). CDR3 length: 15 amino acids. As DNA, the CDR3 is TGTGCCAGCAGCTTACCCGTCGGACCTAACACTGAAGCTTTCTTT. Protein: CASSLPVGPNTEAFF.

The chain uses TRBV19 and TRBJ2-7; D remains unclear. Germline loops: CDR1 LNHDA, CDR2 SQIVND (reference sequence). This CDR3 contains 14 residues. Trimming removed 3 bases at V and 0 bases at J, with 9 bases between. The CDR3 loop reads CASSMRPASYEQYF. Here the CDR3 DNA reads TGTGCCAGTAGTATGCGGCCGGCCTCCTACGAGCAGTACTTC.

This chain uses TRBV27 with TRBJ2-7, with 11 bases matching TRBD2. This CDR3 contains 17 residues. With 5 bases clipped from V and 2 bases from J, the junction kept 11 bases outside the gene matches. From germline, CDR1 is MNHEY and CDR2 SMNVEV (reference sequence). CDR3 DNA: TGTGCCAGCAGTCAACTAGCGGGAGCGACCCCCCCCTACGAGCAGTACTTC. Its protein product is CASSQLAGATPPYEQYF.

This chain links TRBV10-3 with TRBJ2-1; TRBD2 aligns across 8 bases. Germline V CDR1 and CDR2: ENHRY, SYGVKD. The CDR3 is 14 amino acids. Trimming at V came to 3 bases and at J to 6 bases, leaving 4 bases not matched to a gene. CDR3: CAISDGRAFNEQFF. CDR3 bases: TGTGCCATCAGTGACGGGAGGGCCTTCAATGAGCAGTTCTTC.

This sequence joins TRBV10-3 and TRBJ2-5; 8 bases are a match to TRBD1. Germline values: CDR1 ENHRY, CDR2 SYGVKD. V lost 4 bases, J lost 0 bases, and 1 base stayed unmatched. The CDR3 loop spans 14 amino acids. The CDR3 coding sequence is TGTGCCATCAGTGGACAGGGGTACCAAGAGACCCAGTACTTC. Its protein product is CAISGQGYQETQYF.